Below, 19 T cell receptor beta chains from the same sample are listed, as sequenced in a study of T-cell memory formation after mild COVID-19. MiXCR, applied by TCRdb to the 5' RACE reads, yields one record per CDR3 protein. The table lists roughly 250,000 distinct CDR3 sequences, approximately 16% of them singletons, with approximately 3.6% in the top ten. Sequenced input: PBMCs or a T cell subset sorted from them (not recorded which). Receptor source: a man younger than 35 who had mild COVID-19 (a few samples of this study predate the infection). Cell type and time point are not known.

This chain joins TRBV3-1 and TRBJ1-5; TRBD1 matches at 8 bases. The CDR3 spans 14 residues. After removal of 1 base from V and 7 bases from J, the junction contained 3 bases not matched to a gene. The germline V gene encodes CDR1 LGHDT and CDR2 YNNKEL (reference sequence). The CDR3 spells CASSQVQGAQPQHF. CDR3 bases: TGTGCCAGCAGCCAAGTTCAGGGGGCCCAGCCCCAGCATTTT.

This clonotype has more than one count but fewer than ten. The chain is built from TRBV7-9 and TRBJ1-1; D possibly corresponds to TRBD1 (5 bases). Germline V lookup: CDR1 SEHNR, CDR2 FQNEAQ (reference sequence). The germline V and J ends were trimmed by 7 bases and 3 bases, with 15 bases remaining between them. CDR3 size: 14 residues. The CDR3 region has the DNA TGTGCCAGCAACTCCGCTTGGGGGGACACTGAAGCTTTCTTT. Its protein is CASNSAWGDTEAFF.

The sample holds a few counts of this clonotype. The chain employs TRBV5-1 and TRBJ2-3; D perhaps matches TRBD2 (5 bases). Trimming cost V 2 bases and J 2 bases, with 9 bases left between them. Germline loops: CDR1 SGHRS, CDR2 YFSETQ. This CDR3 is built from 14 residues. CDR3 residues: CASSFPGNTDTQYF. In nucleotides, the CDR3 is TGCGCCAGCAGCTTTCCGGGAAACACAGATACGCAGTATTTT.

This rearrangement joins TRBV2 to TRBJ2-1; the match to TRBD2 covers 10 bases. Trimming removed 8 bases from V and 8 bases from J; junction bases left unmatched: 9. Germline V gives CDR1 SNHLY, CDR2 FYNNEI. The CDR3 totals 14 residues. The CDR3 DNA reads as TGTGCCAGCGTCAAGCGGGGGGGCCCCGATGAGCAGTTCTTC. Its translation: CASVKRGGPDEQFF.

The chain links TRBV20-1 to TRBJ1-3; D remains ambiguous. V dropped 6 bases and J dropped 4 bases, with 16 bases sitting between them. CDR1 and CDR2 (germline): DFQATT, SNEGSKA (reference sequence). The CDR3 spans 14 residues. The DNA of the CDR3 is TGCAGTGCCCCCGAACGGACTTCGGGAAACACCATATATTTT. This sequence encodes CSAPERTSGNTIYF.

This rearrangement joins TRBV5-1 to TRBJ2-7; D possibly corresponds to TRBD2 (5 bases). The V gene lost 1 base and the J gene lost 2 bases, with 10 bases spanning the gap. CDR1 and CDR2 (germline): SGHRS, YFSETQ. This CDR3 is built from 14 residues. The CDR3 coding sequence is TGCGCCAGCAGCTTGTCAACTAGGACCTACGAGCAGTACTTC. Translation: CASSLSTRTYEQYF. Full variable domain (remainder filled in from reference TRBV5-1 and TRBJ2-7): KAGVTQTPRYLIKTRGQQVTLSCSPISGHRSVSWYQQTPGQGLQFLFEYFSETQRNKGNFPGRFSGRQFSNSRSEMNVSTLELGDSALYLCASSLSTRTYEQYFGPGTRLTVT.

The chain combines TRBV20-1 with TRBJ1-2; D is undetermined. The CDR3 totals 13 residues. Per the germline V gene, CDR1 is DFQATT and CDR2 is SNEGSKA (reference sequence). The DNA of the CDR3 is TGCAGCGGCGTCCTCGGGACTAACTATGGCTACACCTTC. Translation gives CSGVLGTNYGYTF.

This clonotype has at least ten counts. The chain has TRBV7-9 and TRBJ2-3; possible D gene TRBD2, 6 bases. This CDR3 is 16 amino acids long. The germline V gene encodes CDR1 SEHNR and CDR2 FQNEAQ (reference sequence). Trimming pared 0 bases from V and 5 bases from J, leaving 15 bases between. The CDR3 reads CASSLASGDGGDTQYF. The CDR3 region has the DNA TGTGCCAGCAGCTTAGCCTCCGGGGACGGGGGAGATACGCAGTATTTT.

The chain has TRBV25-1 and TRBJ1-1; possibly TRBD1 for D (5 bases). The CDR3 covers 13 residues. Germline V lookup: CDR1 MGHDK, CDR2 SYGVNS. Between the trimmed V and J ends, which lost 2 bases and 10 bases, there was a span of 14 bases. The CDR3 coding sequence is TGTGCCAGCAGTGAAGGGTTGGGGCAGATAGCTTTCTTT. Its translation is CASSEGLGQIAFF.

This clonotype has only a few counts. The V and J genes are TRBV19 and TRBJ1-1, with TRBD1 matching 7 bases. The CDR3 extends over 14 amino acids. Germline CDR1 and CDR2: LNHDA and SQIVND (reference sequence). The V segment lost 4 bases and the J segment 1 base; nucleotides outside the gene matches: 3. The chain's CDR3 is CASSRRTGNTEAFF. CDR3 bases: TGTGCCAGTAGTAGAAGGACAGGGAACACTGAAGCTTTCTTT.

This clonotype was counted many times. The gene calls are TRBV7-3 and TRBJ1-1, with D perhaps matching TRBD1 (5 bases). Germline CDR1 reads SGHTA; CDR2 reads FQGTGA. V was trimmed by 4 bases and J by 3 bases, leaving 9 bases between them. This CDR3 region has 13 residues. Here the CDR3 reads CASSSQGDTEAFF. CDR3 bases: TGTGCCAGCAGCTCCCAAGGGGACACTGAAGCTTTCTTT.

The rearrangement uses TRBV5-1 and TRBJ2-5; no firm D call. V lost 9 bases, J lost 8 bases, and 8 bases lay in between. CDR1 SGHRS and CDR2 YFSETQ come from the germline V gene. The CDR3 is 9 amino acids. CDR3 DNA: TGCGCCACGCCCCCCACCCAGTACTTC. It is translated as CATPPTQYF.

This clonotype was detected ten times or more. This sequence joins TRBV5-6 and TRBJ2-3; the D gene is possibly TRBD1 (6 bases). Looked up from germline, CDR1 is SGHDT and CDR2 is YYEEEE. This CDR3 region has 15 residues. Between the trimmed V and J ends, which lost 0 bases and 2 bases, there was a span of 10 bases. The CDR3 loop is CASSLADRFTDTQYF. CDR3 in DNA: TGTGCCAGCAGCTTGGCTGACAGGTTCACAGATACGCAGTATTTT.

The chain recombines TRBV19 with TRBJ1-5, with TRBD1 as a possible D gene (6 bases). CDR1 is LNHDA and CDR2 is SQIVND in the germline V gene (reference sequence). V lost 7 bases and J lost 5, with 12 bases in between. The CDR3 sequence is 13 residues long. CDR3: CASTFRGDQPQHF. The CDR3 DNA reads TGTGCCAGTACATTCAGGGGCGATCAGCCCCAGCATTTT.

This clonotype turned up a few times. This chain links TRBV7-2 with TRBJ2-1, with 7 bases that match TRBD1. This CDR3 has 12 residues. V was clipped by 4 bases and J by 13 bases; unmatched bases: 7. Germline V gene sequence: CDR1 SGHTA, CDR2 FQGNSA. CDR3 protein: CASSSRQGNQFF. Here the CDR3 DNA reads TGTGCCAGCAGCTCTCGACAGGGCAACCAGTTCTTC.

There are a few counts of this clonotype. This chain links TRBV14 with TRBJ2-5; the D is unclear. Trimming left V 1 base short and J 7 bases short, with 10 bases between. Germline CDR1 reads SGHDN; CDR2 reads FVKESK. The CDR3 totals 13 residues. The DNA for the CDR3 is TGTGCCAGCAGCCAAGCCAGAACGGGGACCCAGTACTTC. Amino acid sequence: CASSQARTGTQYF.

This clonotype was counted between two and nine times. This chain joins TRBV9 and TRBJ2-5, with D tentatively TRBD1 (6 bases). The CDR3 loop spans 13 amino acids. Deletions cut 0 bases from V and 7 bases from J, with 10 bases between. The germline gives CDR1 SGDLS, CDR2 YYNGEE. The CDR3 protein is CASSVEQGRTQYF. As DNA, the CDR3 is TGTGCCAGCAGCGTAGAACAGGGCAGGACCCAGTACTTC.

This sequence joins TRBV3-1 and TRBJ2-5; a weak D match, TRBD1 (6 bases). Deletions cut 3 bases from V and 2 bases from J, with 13 bases between. This CDR3 region has 15 residues. Per germline, CDR1 LGHDT and CDR2 YNNKEL (reference sequence). CDR3 sequence reads: CASSHRQAKQETQYF. The DNA for the CDR3 is TGTGCCAGCAGCCACAGACAGGCGAAGCAAGAGACCCAGTACTTC.

The V call is TRBV6-2 or TRBV6-3, the J call TRBJ2-1; TRBD2 aligns across 10 bases. There are 17 residues in the CDR3. Trimming removed 0 bases from V and 7 bases from J; junction bases left unmatched: 9. Germline CDR1 MNHEY, CDR2 SVGEGT. This chain's CDR3 is CASSYSWVAGGDNEQFF. The CDR3 DNA is TGTGCCAGCAGTTACTCTTGGGTAGCGGGGGGTGATAATGAGCAGTTCTTC.